The 14 T cell receptor beta chains given below trace back to one sample, sequenced in a study of identical twins. TCRdb redid the calling of the 5' RACE reads with MiXCR, one entry per CDR3 protein. The sample contains 450,000 or so distinct CDR3 sequences, 14% of which appear only once. The same sample was also used in a study of yellow fever vaccine responses in identical twins.

The specimen was CD4+ T cells sorted from blood. These receptors all come from a woman under 30 in good health.

This chain joins TRBV12-3 or TRBV12-4 and TRBJ1-1, with D possibly matching TRBD1 (5 bases). CDR3 length: 13 residues. V was shortened by 7 bases and J by 4 bases, with 13 bases between the two germline ends. The CDR3 DNA follows: TGTGCCAGCAAGTGGGTCGGGGGCACTGAAGCTTTCTTT. It encodes CASKWVGGTEAFF.

The chain has TRBV5-6 and TRBJ2-7; 9 bases are shared with TRBD1. This CDR3 has 13 residues. CDR1 is SGHDT and CDR2 is YYEEEE in the germline V gene. With V trimmed by 6 bases and J by 4 bases, 5 bases remained unmatched. The DNA for the CDR3 is TGTGCCAGCAATAGGGACAGGGCATACGAGCAGTACTTC. Translating it yields CASNRDRAYEQYF. Full variable domain (missing parts from reference TRBV5-6 and TRBJ2-7): DAGVTQSPTHLIKTRGQQVTLRCSPKSGHDTVSWYQQALGQGPQFIFQYYEEEERQRGNFPDRFSGHQFPNYSSELNVNALLLGDSALYLCASNRDRAYEQYFGPGTRLTVT.

This clonotype was found a few times. This rearrangement joins TRBV21-1 to TRBJ1-2; the table's D call of TRBD1 was not tested on the DNA. TRBV21-1 corresponds to a pseudogene. This CDR3 has 16 amino acids. CDR3 sequence (DNA): TGTGCCAGCAGCAAAAATAAGGGGACAGGGGGCTGTGGCTACACCTTC. Protein product: CASSKNKGTGGCGYTF.

This clonotype turned up a few times. The rearrangement joins TRBV6-5 to TRBJ2-7; no definite D call. This CDR3 is built from 13 residues. The germline V and J ends were trimmed by 2 bases and 0 bases, with 5 bases remaining between them. Germline CDR1 and CDR2: MNHEY and SVGAGI. CDR3 region: CASSYTVSYEQYF. CDR3 sequence (DNA): TGTGCCAGCAGTTACACGGTCTCCTACGAGCAGTACTTC.

The chain combines TRBV27 with TRBJ2-5; 10 nucleotides line up with TRBD2. Per germline, CDR1 MNHEY and CDR2 SMNVEV (reference sequence). V gave up 3 bases and J gave up 4 bases; unmatched junction bases: 5. The CDR3 sequence is 15 residues long. The CDR3 protein is CASSLSGGALETQYF. Written as DNA, the CDR3 is TGTGCCAGCAGTTTGAGCGGGGGGGCCTTAGAGACCCAGTACTTC.

The chain recombines TRBV29-1 with TRBJ2-1; 9 bases are shared with TRBD2. The CDR3 runs 14 residues. J gave up 3 bases and V 8 bases, and 8 bases lay outside the gene matches. The germline gives CDR1 SQVTM, CDR2 ANQGSEA. In DNA form, the CDR3 reads TGCAGCTGTAGCGGGGGCGGTTTCTACAATGAGCAGTTCTTC. It specifies CSCSGGGFYNEQFF.

This clonotype was picked up many times. The chain has TRBV28 and TRBJ2-3, with a weak D call TRBD2 (5 bases). Trimming cost V 7 bases and J 3 bases, with 11 bases left between them. The germline CDR1 and CDR2 sequences are MDHEN and SYDVKM. CDR3 length equals 13 residues. The CDR3 nucleotides are TGTGCCAGCACCCCCGGGGTTACAGATACGCAGTATTTT. It translates to CASTPGVTDTQYF.

This clonotype was seen only a few times. The rearrangement joins TRBV6-1 to TRBJ2-1; 11 bases agree with TRBD1. Germline V gene lookup returns CDR1 MNHNS and CDR2 SASEGT. CDR3 length equals 13 residues. The V gene end was trimmed by 5 bases and the J gene end by 12 bases; junction bases not matched to a gene: 6. This CDR3 is CASSRDRGTRQFF. The CDR3 DNA reads as TGTGCCAGCAGTCGGGACAGGGGGACGAGGCAGTTCTTC.

The chain employs TRBV11-3 and TRBJ2-1, with D hard to call. Looked up from germline, CDR1 is SGHNT and CDR2 is YENEEA. V was pared by 6 bases and J by 6 bases, with 9 bases between. The CDR3 runs 12 residues. The CDR3 DNA sequence: TGTGCCAGCAGTGCGGCCCCCAATGAGCAGTTCTTC. Its translation: CASSAAPNEQFF.

This chain links TRBV9 with TRBJ2-5, with D perhaps matching TRBD1 (8 bases). Germline assignment: CDR1 SGDLS and CDR2 YYNGEE. This CDR3 is built from 16 residues. Between the trimmed V and J ends, which lost 3 bases and 5 bases, there was a span of 20 bases. The CDR3 DNA sequence: TGTGCCAGCAGCGCCAGAGGTACAGGGGGGGGTGAGACCCAGTACTTC. Protein sequence: CASSARGTGGGETQYF.

The table lists this clonotype with a few counts. CDR3 bases: TGTGCCAGCTCACCCACACGAGATACGCAGTATTTT. Protein: CASSPTRDTQYF. This chain uses TRBV18 with TRBJ2-3; D gene ambiguous. This CDR3 is built from 12 residues. V shed 3 bases and J shed 5 bases, with 6 bases lying between them. The germline V gene has CDR1 KGHSH and CDR2 LQKENI.

This clonotype has just a few counts. The rearrangement joins TRBV7-8 to TRBJ2-3; weak D call: TRBD2 (6 bases). This CDR3 contains 15 residues. Germline values: CDR1 SGHVS, CDR2 FQNEAQ. V lost 0 bases and J 3 bases, leaving 10 bases between the germline ends. The CDR3 bases are TGTGCCAGCAGCTTAGCGAGACTAGAAACAGATACGCAGTATTTT. Amino acids: CASSLARLETDTQYF.

This clonotype appeared a few times. The V gene is TRBV7-8, the J gene TRBJ2-7; D gene unclear. Germline V gene lookup returns CDR1 SGHVS and CDR2 FQNEAQ. V was pared by 2 bases and J by 5 bases, with 22 bases between. The CDR3 extends over 17 amino acids. CDR3: CASSLSRVATMAHEQYF. Here the CDR3 DNA reads TGTGCCAGCAGCTTAAGTCGGGTAGCTACTATGGCCCACGAGCAGTACTTC.

This clonotype has a handful of counts. The chain couples TRBV27 to TRBJ2-3; TRBD1 aligns across 8 bases. The CDR3 length is 16 residues. The germline gives CDR1 MNHEY, CDR2 SMNVEV (reference sequence). With 5 bases clipped from V and 4 bases from J, the junction kept 11 bases outside the gene matches. The CDR3 sequence is CASSQESGTGADTQYF. CDR3 nucleotide sequence: TGTGCCAGCAGTCAAGAATCCGGGACAGGTGCAGATACGCAGTATTTT.